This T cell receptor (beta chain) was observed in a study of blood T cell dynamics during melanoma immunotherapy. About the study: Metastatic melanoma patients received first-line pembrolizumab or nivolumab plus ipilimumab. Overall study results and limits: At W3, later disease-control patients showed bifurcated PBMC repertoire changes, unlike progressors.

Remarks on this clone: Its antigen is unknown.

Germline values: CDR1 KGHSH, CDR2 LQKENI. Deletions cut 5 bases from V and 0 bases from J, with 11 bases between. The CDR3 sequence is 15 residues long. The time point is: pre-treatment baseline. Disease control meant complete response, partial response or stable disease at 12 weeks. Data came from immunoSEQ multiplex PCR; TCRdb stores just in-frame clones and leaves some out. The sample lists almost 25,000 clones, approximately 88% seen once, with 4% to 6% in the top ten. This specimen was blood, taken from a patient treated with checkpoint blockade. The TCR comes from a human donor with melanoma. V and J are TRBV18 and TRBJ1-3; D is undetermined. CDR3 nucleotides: TGTGCCAGCTCAGCCATTTGGAGCTCTGGAAACACCATATATTTT. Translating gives CASSAIWSSGNTIYF.